The 19 T cell receptor beta chains presented below share a single source sample, sequenced in a study of regulatory T cells in long-lasting Graves disease (dated by TCRdb to the early 2020s). The label giving this sample's time point can be read as: newly diagnosed GD, antithyroid drugs for less than 3 months. For both TCR sequencing and RNA sequencing, RNA was extracted from PBMCs in TRIzol. Library creation used multiplex PCR. The sample was run on an Illumina HiSeq 4000. CDR3 regions were amplified by Arm-PCR with iRepertoire HTBI primers to construct TCR beta libraries. In TCRdb, the public reads were trimmed at Q25 with fastp and aligned with MiXCR, with productive beta chains retained. CDR3 protein sequences are deduplicated, and each keeps its most common genes and DNA. This sample comprises hundreds of thousands of distinct CDR3 sequences, more than 15% of them detected only once. Of the sample, more than 10% is held by the ten largest clones.

The sample was also reused in another study, on T cells in Graves' hyperthyroidism and ophthalmopathy.

The specimen was peripheral blood mononuclear cells (PBMCs), collected at new diagnosis, from a patient treated with antithyroid drugs. Receptors were obtained from a man aged 18 to 29 with Graves disease. Donor details come from another sample of the same person, matched by shared clones.

This clonotype was counted a few times. The V call is TRBV5-1, the J call TRBJ2-7; D is possibly TRBD1 (6 bases). The CDR3 loop spans 16 amino acids. The V gene lost 1 base and the J gene lost 0 bases, with 14 bases spanning the gap. In germline, CDR1 is SGHRS, CDR2 YFSETQ. The CDR3 DNA reads TGCGCCAGCAGCTTGCAAATAGGGGGTTCCTCCTACGAGCAGTACTTC. This gives the protein CASSLQIGGSSYEQYF.

The rearrangement joins TRBV27 to TRBJ2-1; 9 bases are shared with TRBD2. The CDR3 length is 17 residues. CDR1 MNHEY and CDR2 SMNVEV come from the germline V gene (reference sequence). The V and J ends lost 5 bases and 12 bases, in that order; junction bases with no gene match: 20. CDR3 residues: CASSKTLTSGRGGGQFF. CDR3 in DNA: TGTGCCAGCAGTAAAACTCTGACTAGCGGACGTGGGGGTGGGCAGTTCTTC.

This clonotype was seen more than once but under ten times. The V gene is TRBV5-5, the J gene TRBJ2-2; no clear D. The V end lost 4 bases, the J end lost 0 bases, and 13 bases lay between the germline ends. The length of the CDR3 is 16 residues. Germline-derived CDR1 and CDR2 are SGHKS and YYEKEE (reference sequence). CDR3 sequence: CASSVLGGPNTGELFF. The CDR3 nucleotides read TGTGCCAGCAGCGTCCTGGGCGGACCGAACACCGGGGAGCTGTTTTTT.

This chain links TRBV9 with TRBJ2-1; 7 nucleotides line up with TRBD2. The CDR3 totals 16 residues. The V and J ends lost 0 bases and 9 bases, in that order; junction bases with no gene match: 12. Germline V lookup: CDR1 SGDLS, CDR2 YYNGEE. CDR3 coding DNA: TGTGCCAGCAGCGTAGCTAACCGACTAGCCGAGAGTGAGCAGTTCTTC. Translating gives CASSVANRLAESEQFF.

In this sample, this clonotype turned up many times. This chain links TRBV12-3 or TRBV12-4 with TRBJ2-5; D might be TRBD2 (5 bases). Trimming shortened V by 3 bases and J by 5 bases, and 13 bases separated the two germline ends. The CDR3 consists of 14 residues. The CDR3 sequence is CASSFVRGSETQYF. In nucleotides, the CDR3 is TGTGCCAGCAGTTTCGTCCGGGGTAGTGAGACCCAGTACTTC.

The sample holds many counts of this clonotype. A read error may be the cause here, since a much bigger clone is one base away. CDR3 sequence: CASSSFNEQFF. The CDR3 DNA reads TGTGCCAGCAGTTCCTTCAATGAGCAGTTCTTC. V gene TRBV12-3 or TRBV12-4 combines with J gene TRBJ2-1; D remains unclear. The CDR3 is 11 residues long.

This clonotype was counted a few times. This chain links TRBV11-2 with TRBJ2-7; TRBD2 agrees at 12 bases. CDR1 is SGHAT and CDR2 is FQNNGV in the germline V gene. V lost 3 bases and J lost 5; bases outside the gene matches: 5. CDR3 length equals 15 residues. The CDR3 DNA follows: TGTGCCAGCAGCTTCGGACTAGCGGGGATCAACGAGCAGTACTTC. Protein product: CASSFGLAGINEQYF.

The V call is TRBV27, the J call TRBJ2-7; 13 positions agree with TRBD2. The V segment lost 6 bases and the J segment 0 bases; nucleotides outside the gene matches: 17. The germline gives CDR1 MNHEY, CDR2 SMNVEV (reference sequence). The CDR3 runs 20 residues. The CDR3 reads CASRGARLAGGKSRSYEQYF. The CDR3 DNA is TGTGCCAGCAGGGGAGCTAGACTAGCGGGAGGCAAATCCCGCTCCTACGAGCAGTACTTC.

This clonotype was recorded many times. V gene TRBV20-1 combines with J gene TRBJ2-3; 9 bases map to TRBD2. This CDR3 spans 13 amino acids. From germline, CDR1 is DFQATT and CDR2 SNEGSKA (reference sequence). Unmatched junction bases numbered 8, after V lost 6 bases and J lost 7 bases. CDR3 sequence: CSAPIAGGYTQYF. CDR3 DNA: TGCAGTGCCCCGATCGCGGGAGGGTATACGCAGTATTTT.

At least ten counts were recorded for this clonotype. The rearrangement joins TRBV27 to TRBJ2-7; 10 positions agree with TRBD1. CDR3 length equals 16 residues. J lost 5 bases, V lost 2 bases, and 9 bases had no gene match. Germline assignment: CDR1 MNHEY and CDR2 SMNVEV (reference sequence). This chain's CDR3 is CASSLTGDRGPHEQYF. The CDR3 DNA sequence: TGTGCCAGCAGTTTAACGGGGGACAGGGGACCCCACGAGCAGTACTTC.

The table lists this clonotype with many counts. This chain connects TRBV27 to TRBJ2-3; 7 positions agree with TRBD1. V gave up 4 bases and J gave up 1 base; unmatched junction bases: 8. The length of the CDR3 is 16 residues. Germline CDR1 reads MNHEY; CDR2 reads SMNVEV (reference sequence). The CDR3 DNA sequence: TGTGCCAGCAGTTCCCACAGGGGTTGGGGCACAGATACGCAGTATTTT. Its translation: CASSSHRGWGTDTQYF.

In regard to this clonotype: A single base is all that separates this from a far larger clone, so a read error is likely. This CDR3 fails to terminate in the conserved phenylalanine or tryptophan, so it likely reflects a read error. The chain couples TRBV3-1 to TRBJ2-5; the D is unclear. The CDR3 is 12 amino acids. CDR1 is LGHDT and CDR2 is YNNKEL in the germline V gene (reference sequence). Trimming left V 4 bases short and J 5 bases short, with 8 bases between. CDR3 DNA: TGTGCCAGCAGCCCCGACGGGGAGACCCAGTACTCC. Translating it yields CASSPDGETQYS.

The V gene is TRBV20-1, the J gene TRBJ2-7; possibly TRBD1 or TRBD2 for D (5 bases each). With 3 bases removed from V and 5 bases from J, the gap between germline ends came to 17 bases. The length of the CDR3 is 14 residues. Germline loops: CDR1 DFQATT, CDR2 SNEGSKA (reference sequence). CDR3 coding DNA: TGCAGTGCTAGGGGTTTCGGGGCCCACCACGAGCAGTACTTC. It specifies CSARGFGAHHEQYF.

This clonotype was counted ten times or more. The rearrangement uses TRBV12-3 or TRBV12-4 and TRBJ1-1, with a possible D match to TRBD1 (5 bases). This CDR3 contains 15 residues. The V end lost 5 bases, the J end lost 2 bases, and 15 bases lay between the germline ends. As DNA, the CDR3 is TGTGCCAGCAGTCCTTGGGGAGGGACCAACACTGAAGCTTTCTTT. It encodes CASSPWGGTNTEAFF.

This clonotype was seen many times. The chain employs TRBV3-1 and TRBJ2-1; D not resolved. Deletions cut 4 bases from V and 5 bases from J, with 12 bases between. The CDR3 consists of 14 residues. CDR1 and CDR2 from the germline V gene are LGHDT and YNNKEL (reference sequence). In DNA form, the CDR3 reads TGTGCCAGCAGCCGGAGTGGGAACAACAATGAGCAGTTCTTC. Translation gives CASSRSGNNNEQFF.

V and J are TRBV7-2 and TRBJ1-2; 7 positions agree with TRBD1. Germline-derived CDR1 and CDR2 are SGHTA and FQGNSA. The V segment lost 5 bases and the J segment 5 bases; nucleotides outside the gene matches: 17. This CDR3 is built from 17 residues. CDR3 nucleotides: TGTGCCAGCAGCCCCAAACTCCGGGACAGACCTCTTTATGGCTACACCTTC. Amino acid sequence: CASSPKLRDRPLYGYTF.

Ten or more counts support this clonotype. The V call is TRBV30, the J call TRBJ1-4; D ambiguous. The V gene's germline CDR1 is GTSNPN and CDR2 SVGIG (reference sequence). V was trimmed by 2 bases and J by 8 bases, leaving 18 bases between them. This CDR3 comprises 15 residues. The CDR3 nucleotides are TGTGCCTGGAGTAATCCTTCCACAAGGTTGGAAAAACTGTTTTTT. This gives the protein CAWSNPSTRLEKLFF.

This sequence joins TRBV3-1 and TRBJ1-2; D gene ambiguous. The V end was cut by 1 base, the J end by 7 bases, with 16 bases between. Germline V gene sequence: CDR1 LGHDT, CDR2 YNNKEL (reference sequence). The CDR3 extends over 15 amino acids. CDR3 nucleotides: TGTGCCAGCAGCCAAGTGGGCAGCGACGTCGCTGGCTACACCTTC. Its translation is CASSQVGSDVAGYTF.

This clonotype was observed at least ten times. V is TRBV7-2 and J is TRBJ2-7; 8 nucleotides line up with TRBD2. With 3 bases clipped from V and 6 bases from J, the junction kept 4 bases outside the gene matches. Germline CDR1 SGHTA, CDR2 FQGNSA. The CDR3 totals 13 residues. The CDR3 sequence: CASSFAGGTEQYF. Written as DNA, the CDR3 is TGTGCCAGCAGCTTTGCGGGAGGCACCGAGCAGTACTTC.